This TCR beta chain was sequenced during a study of cytomegalovirus exposure and HLA in healthy donors. Study results and limitations: Many donors carried some public TCRs, although rarity characterized most TCR sequences. Most of the CMV-associated TCR beta chains (in a later analysis) appeared to be HLA-restricted. TRBV6-2, TRBV6-3 and some other V segments were excluded as indistinguishable.

PCR was performed using 60 Vbeta and 13 Jbeta primers. Sequencing used immunoSEQ multiplex PCR; TCRdb keeps in-frame clones, though not all of them. The sample lists some 180,000 clones, about 85% occurring once. Points on this clone: Its antigen is still unknown.

Germline CDR1 and CDR2: LNHNV and YYDKDF (reference sequence). V lost 8 bases and J 6 bases, leaving 23 bases between the germline ends. This CDR3 has 16 amino acids. The genes are TRBV15 and TRBJ2-1; possibly TRBD2 for D (5 bases). The source is a man under 40 in good health and CMV-seropositive. Material for sequencing was PBMCs. The CDR3 loop reads CATGVSTSMGVNEQFF. The CDR3 DNA reads TGTGCCACCGGGGTCTCCACGTCGATGGGAGTCAATGAGCAGTTCTTC. Variable domain in full (rest from reference TRBV15 and TRBJ2-1): DAMVIQNPRYQVTQFGKPVTLSCSQTLNHNVMYWYQQKSSQAPKLLFHYYDKDFNNEADTPDNFQSRRPNTSFCFLDIRSPGLGDTAMYLCATGVSTSMGVNEQFFGPGTRLTVL.